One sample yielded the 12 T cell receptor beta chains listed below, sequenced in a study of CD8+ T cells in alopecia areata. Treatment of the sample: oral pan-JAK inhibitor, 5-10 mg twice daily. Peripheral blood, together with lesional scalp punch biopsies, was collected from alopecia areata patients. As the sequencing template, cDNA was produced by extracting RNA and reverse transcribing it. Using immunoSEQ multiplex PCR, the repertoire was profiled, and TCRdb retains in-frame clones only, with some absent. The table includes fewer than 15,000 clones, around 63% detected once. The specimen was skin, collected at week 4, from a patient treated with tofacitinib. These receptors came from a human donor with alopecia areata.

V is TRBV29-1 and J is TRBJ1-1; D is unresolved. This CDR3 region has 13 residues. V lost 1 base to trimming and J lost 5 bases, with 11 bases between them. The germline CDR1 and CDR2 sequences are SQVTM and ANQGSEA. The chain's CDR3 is CSVEVEGGTEAFF. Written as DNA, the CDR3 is TGCAGCGTTGAAGTGGAGGGAGGGACTGAAGCTTTCTTT.

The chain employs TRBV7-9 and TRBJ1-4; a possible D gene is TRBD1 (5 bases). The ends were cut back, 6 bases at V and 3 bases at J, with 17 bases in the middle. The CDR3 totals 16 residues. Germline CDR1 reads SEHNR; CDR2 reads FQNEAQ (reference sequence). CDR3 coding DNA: TGTGCCAGCAGAGGCCCGGGGGAGATGGCTAATGAAAAACTGTTTTTT. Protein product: CASRGPGEMANEKLFF.

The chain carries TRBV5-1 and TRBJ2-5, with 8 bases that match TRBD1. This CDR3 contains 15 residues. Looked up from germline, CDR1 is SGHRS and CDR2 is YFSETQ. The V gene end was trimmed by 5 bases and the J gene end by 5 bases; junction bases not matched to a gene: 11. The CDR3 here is CASSSGQGNRETQYF. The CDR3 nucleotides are TGCGCCAGCAGTTCAGGACAGGGCAATAGGGAGACCCAGTACTTC.

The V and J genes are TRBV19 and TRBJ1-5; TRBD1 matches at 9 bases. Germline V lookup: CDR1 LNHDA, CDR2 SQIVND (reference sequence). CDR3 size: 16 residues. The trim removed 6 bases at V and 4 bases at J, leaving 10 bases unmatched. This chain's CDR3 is CASRDLRTGDNQPQHF. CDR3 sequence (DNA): TGTGCCAGTAGAGACCTCAGGACAGGGGATAATCAGCCCCAGCATTTT. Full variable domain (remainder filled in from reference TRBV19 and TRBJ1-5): DGGITQSPKYLFRKEGQNVTLSCEQNLNHDAMYWYRQDPGQGLRLIYYSQIVNDFQKGDIAEGYSVSREKKESFPLTVTSAQKNPTAFYLCASRDLRTGDNQPQHFGDGTRLSIL.

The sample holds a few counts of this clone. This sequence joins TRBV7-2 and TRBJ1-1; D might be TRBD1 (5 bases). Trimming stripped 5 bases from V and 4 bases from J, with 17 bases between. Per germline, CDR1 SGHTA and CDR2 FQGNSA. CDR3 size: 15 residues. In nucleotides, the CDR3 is TGTGCCAGCAGCCCTAGTGGAGGGGTGGGCACTGAAGCTTTCTTT. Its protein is CASSPSGGVGTEAFF.

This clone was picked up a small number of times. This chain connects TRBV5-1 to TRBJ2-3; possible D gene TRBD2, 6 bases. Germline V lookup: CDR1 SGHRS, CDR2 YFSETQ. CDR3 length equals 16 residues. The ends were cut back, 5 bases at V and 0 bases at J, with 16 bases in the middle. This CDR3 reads CASRPIGGTSTDTQYF. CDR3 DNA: TGCGCCAGCAGGCCCATTGGGGGGACTAGCACAGATACGCAGTATTTT.

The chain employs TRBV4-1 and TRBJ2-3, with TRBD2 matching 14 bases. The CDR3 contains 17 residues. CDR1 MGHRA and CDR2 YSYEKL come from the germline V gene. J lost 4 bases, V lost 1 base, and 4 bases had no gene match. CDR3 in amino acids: CASSQAQTSGGADTQYF. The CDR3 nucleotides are TGCGCCAGCAGCCAAGCCCAGACTAGCGGGGGGGCAGATACGCAGTATTTT.

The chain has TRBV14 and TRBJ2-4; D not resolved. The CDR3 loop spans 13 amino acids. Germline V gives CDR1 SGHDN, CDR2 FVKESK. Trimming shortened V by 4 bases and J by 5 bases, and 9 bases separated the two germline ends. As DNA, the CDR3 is TGTGCCAGCAGCCTAAGCGTGGAAAACATTCAGTACTTC. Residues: CASSLSVENIQYF.

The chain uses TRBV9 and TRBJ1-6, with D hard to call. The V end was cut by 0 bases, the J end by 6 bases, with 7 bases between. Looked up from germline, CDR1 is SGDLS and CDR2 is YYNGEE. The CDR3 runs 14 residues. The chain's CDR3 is CASSVEHPNSPLHF. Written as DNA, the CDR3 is TGTGCCAGCAGCGTAGAACACCCTAATTCACCCCTCCACTTT.

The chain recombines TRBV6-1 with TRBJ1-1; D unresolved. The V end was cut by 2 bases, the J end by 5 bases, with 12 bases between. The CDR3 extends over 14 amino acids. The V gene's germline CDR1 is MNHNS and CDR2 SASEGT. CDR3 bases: TGTGCCAGCAGTGAAAGGGCAGGCCGGACTGAAGCTTTCTTT. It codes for CASSERAGRTEAFF.

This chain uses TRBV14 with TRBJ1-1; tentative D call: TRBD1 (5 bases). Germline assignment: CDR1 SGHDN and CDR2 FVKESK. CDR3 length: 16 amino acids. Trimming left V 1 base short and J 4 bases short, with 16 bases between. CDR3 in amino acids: CASSQVEGQGGTEAFF. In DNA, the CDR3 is TGTGCCAGCAGCCAAGTCGAAGGGCAGGGCGGCACTGAAGCTTTCTTT.

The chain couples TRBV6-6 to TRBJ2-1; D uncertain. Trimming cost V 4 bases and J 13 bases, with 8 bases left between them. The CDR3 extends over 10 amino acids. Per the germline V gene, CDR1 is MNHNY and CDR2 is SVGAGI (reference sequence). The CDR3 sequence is CASSSGPQFF. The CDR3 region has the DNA TGTGCCAGCAGTTCCGGCCCCCAGTTCTTC.